The clone carrying this T cell receptor (beta chain) was seen a handful of times. Original processing notes: Estimated nucleated cell counts came from reference gene primer amplification. Clones were sequenced by immunoSEQ multiplex PCR, and TCRdb holds only the in-frame ones, with some missing. From that table come the V and J calls and clone size; the DNA was used to work out D and trimming. The table lists 250,000 to 300,000 clones, approximately 90% of them singletons, with roughly 1.2% in the top ten. Germline V gene data show CDR1 as SEHNR and CDR2 as FQNEAQ (reference sequence). J gave up 0 bases and V 5 bases, and 18 bases lay outside the gene matches. The CDR3 consists of 19 residues. Across about two dozen US areas, participants ranged in age from about 18 to 100 years. These data belong to a study of blood T cell repertoires in COVID-19. Study details: In each case, the material was cDNA or gDNA derived from T cells, B-cell-depleted T cells, or PBMCs.

Material: PBMCs or T cells enriched from blood (not recorded which). The chain has TRBV7-9 and TRBJ1-1, with 7 bases aligning to TRBD1. The receptor's source is a human donor in a cohort exposed to, infected with or recovered from COVID-19 (not recorded which). The donor label of this sample is uncertain. The CDR3 here is CASSIPRKNRGGLNTEAFF. DNA of the CDR3: TGTGCCAGCAGCATCCCTCGTAAAAACAGGGGAGGCCTGAACACTGAAGCTTTCTTT.